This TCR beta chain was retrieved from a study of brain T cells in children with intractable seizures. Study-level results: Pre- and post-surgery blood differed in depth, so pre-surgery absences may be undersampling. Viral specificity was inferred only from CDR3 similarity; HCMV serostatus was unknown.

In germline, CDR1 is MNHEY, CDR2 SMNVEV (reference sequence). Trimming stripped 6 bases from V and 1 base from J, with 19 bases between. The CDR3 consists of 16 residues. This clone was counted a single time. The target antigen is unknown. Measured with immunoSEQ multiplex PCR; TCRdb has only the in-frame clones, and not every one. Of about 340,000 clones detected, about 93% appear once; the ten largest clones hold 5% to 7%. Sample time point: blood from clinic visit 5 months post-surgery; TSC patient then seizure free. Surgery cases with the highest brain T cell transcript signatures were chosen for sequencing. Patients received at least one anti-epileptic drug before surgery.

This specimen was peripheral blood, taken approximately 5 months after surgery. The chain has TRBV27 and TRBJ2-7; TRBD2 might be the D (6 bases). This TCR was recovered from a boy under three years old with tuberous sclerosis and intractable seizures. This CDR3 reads CASSRLWDGRSYEQYF. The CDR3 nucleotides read TGTGCCAGCAGCCGACTCTGGGACGGGAGATCCTACGAGCAGTACTTC.